This T cell receptor (beta chain) appears in the sequencing data of a study of shared T cell receptors in the human thymus. V lost 0 bases to trimming and J lost 7 bases; unmatched junction nucleotides: 7. Germline CDR1 and CDR2: SGHDN and FVKESK. The length of the CDR3 is 15 residues. The table came from immunoSEQ multiplex PCR; TCRdb's copy has only in-frame clones and leaves some out. The sample gives roughly 710,000 clones, 70% to 90% of which show up once; 0.008% to 0.011% is in the top ten. The data were also submitted as part of a second study, on human thymus T cells. That source reports: It was from resections taken during corrective heart surgery that the thymus tissue came. Thymic and blood repertoires appeared to display a bias in their usage of V and J genes. Related studies noted strongly shared thymic repertoires across unrelated people.

Sample: thymocytes. The V call is TRBV14, the J call TRBJ1-1, with 8 bases fitting TRBD1. This sequence was found in a girl under three years old with a congenital heart defect. CDR3 DNA sequence: TGTGCCAGCAGCCAAGAAGGGGACAGGCGGAATGAAGCTTTCTTT. It codes for CASSQEGDRRNEAFF.